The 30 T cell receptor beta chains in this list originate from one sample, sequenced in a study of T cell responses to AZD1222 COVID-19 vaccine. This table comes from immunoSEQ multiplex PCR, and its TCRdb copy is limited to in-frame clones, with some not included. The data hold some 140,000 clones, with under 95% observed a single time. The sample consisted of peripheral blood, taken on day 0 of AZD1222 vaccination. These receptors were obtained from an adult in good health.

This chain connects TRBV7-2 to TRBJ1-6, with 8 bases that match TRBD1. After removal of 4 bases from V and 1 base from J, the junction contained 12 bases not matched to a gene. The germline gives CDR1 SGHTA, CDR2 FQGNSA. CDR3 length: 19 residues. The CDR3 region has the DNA TGTGCCAGCAGCTCTACAGGGGGTTCAATGGTATCCTATAATTCACCCCTCCACTTT. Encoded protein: CASSSTGGSMVSYNSPLHF.

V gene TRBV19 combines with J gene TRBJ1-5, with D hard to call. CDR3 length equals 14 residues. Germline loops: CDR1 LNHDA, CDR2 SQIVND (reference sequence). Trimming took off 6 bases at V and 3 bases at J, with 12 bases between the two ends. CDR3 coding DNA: TGTGCCAGTAGGGGGTCCCGAGACAATCAGCCCCAGCATTTT. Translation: CASRGSRDNQPQHF.

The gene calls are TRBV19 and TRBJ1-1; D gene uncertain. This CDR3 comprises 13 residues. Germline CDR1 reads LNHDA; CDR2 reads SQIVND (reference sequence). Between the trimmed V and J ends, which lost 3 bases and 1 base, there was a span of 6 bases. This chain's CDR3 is CASSMSRNTEAFF. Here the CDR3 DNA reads TGTGCCAGTAGTATGTCTCGGAACACTGAAGCTTTCTTT.

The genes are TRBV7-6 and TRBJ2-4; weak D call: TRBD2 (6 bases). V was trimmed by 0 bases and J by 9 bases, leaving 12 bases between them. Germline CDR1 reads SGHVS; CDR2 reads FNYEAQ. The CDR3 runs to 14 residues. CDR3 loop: CASSLADGSSIQYF. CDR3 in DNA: TGTGCCAGCAGCTTAGCCGACGGGAGTAGCATTCAGTACTTC. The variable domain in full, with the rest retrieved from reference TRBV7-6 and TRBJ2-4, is GAGVSQSPRYKVTKRGQDVALRCDPISGHVSLYWYRQALGQGPEFLTYFNYEAQQDKSGLPNDRFSAERPEGSISTLTIQRTEQRDSAMYRCASSLADGSSIQYFGAGTRLSVL.

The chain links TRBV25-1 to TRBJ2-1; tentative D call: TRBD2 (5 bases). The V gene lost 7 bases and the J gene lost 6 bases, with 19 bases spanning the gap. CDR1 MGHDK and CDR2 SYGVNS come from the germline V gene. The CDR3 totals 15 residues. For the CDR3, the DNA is TGTGCCAGCACCCCGATAGCGAACGTTCGCAATGAGCAGTTCTTC. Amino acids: CASTPIANVRNEQFF. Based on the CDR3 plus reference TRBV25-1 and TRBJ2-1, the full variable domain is EADIYQTPRYLVIGTGKKITLECSQTMGHDKMYWYQQDPGMELHLIHYSYGVNSTEKGDLSSESTVSRIRTEHFPLTLESARPSHTSQYLCASTPIANVRNEQFFGPGTRLTVL.

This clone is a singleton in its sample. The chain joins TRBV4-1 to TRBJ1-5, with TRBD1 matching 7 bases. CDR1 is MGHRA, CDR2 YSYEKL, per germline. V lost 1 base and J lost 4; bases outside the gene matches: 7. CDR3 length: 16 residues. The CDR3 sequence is CASSQVMGQNNQPQHF. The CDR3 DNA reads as TGCGCCAGCAGCCAAGTTATGGGACAGAATAATCAGCCCCAGCATTTT.

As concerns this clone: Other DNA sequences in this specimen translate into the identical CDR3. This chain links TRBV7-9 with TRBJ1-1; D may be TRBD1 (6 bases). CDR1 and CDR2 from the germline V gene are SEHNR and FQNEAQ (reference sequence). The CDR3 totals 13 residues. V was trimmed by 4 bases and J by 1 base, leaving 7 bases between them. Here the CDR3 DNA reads TGTGCCAGCAGCTCACAGGGGAACACTGAAGCTTTCTTT. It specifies CASSSQGNTEAFF. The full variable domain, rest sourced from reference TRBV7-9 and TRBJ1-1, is DTGVSQNPRHKITKRGQNVTFRCDPISEHNRLYWYRQTLGQGPEFLTYFQNEAQLEKSRLLSDRFSAERPKGSFSTLEIQRTEQGDSAMYLCASSSQGNTEAFFGQGTRLTVV.

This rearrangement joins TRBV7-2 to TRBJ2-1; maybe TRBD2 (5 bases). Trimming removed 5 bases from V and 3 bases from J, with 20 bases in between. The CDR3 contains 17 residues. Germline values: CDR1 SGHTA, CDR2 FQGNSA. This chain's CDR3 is CASSVVGVRAGYNEQFF. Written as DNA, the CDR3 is TGTGCCAGCAGCGTGGTGGGAGTGAGGGCTGGCTACAATGAGCAGTTCTTC.

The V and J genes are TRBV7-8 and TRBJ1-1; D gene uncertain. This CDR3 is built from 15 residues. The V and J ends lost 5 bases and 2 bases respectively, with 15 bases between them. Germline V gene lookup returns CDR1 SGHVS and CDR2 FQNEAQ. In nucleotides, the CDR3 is TGTGCCAGCAGCGAACAAGGACGGGTTAACACTGAAGCTTTCTTT. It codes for CASSEQGRVNTEAFF.

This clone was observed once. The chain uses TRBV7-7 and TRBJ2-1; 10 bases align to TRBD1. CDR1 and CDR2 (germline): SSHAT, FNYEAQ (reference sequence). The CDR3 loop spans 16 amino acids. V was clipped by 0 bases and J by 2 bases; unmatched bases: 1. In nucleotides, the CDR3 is TGTGCCAGCAGCTTAGCCGGGACAGGGGCCTACAATGAGCAGTTCTTC. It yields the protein CASSLAGTGAYNEQFF.

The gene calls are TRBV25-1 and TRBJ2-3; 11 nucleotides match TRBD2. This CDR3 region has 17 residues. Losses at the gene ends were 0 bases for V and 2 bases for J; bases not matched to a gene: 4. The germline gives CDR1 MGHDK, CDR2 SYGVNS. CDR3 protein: CASSEYRTSGLTDTQYF. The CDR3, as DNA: TGTGCCAGCAGTGAATATAGGACTAGCGGGCTCACAGATACGCAGTATTTT.

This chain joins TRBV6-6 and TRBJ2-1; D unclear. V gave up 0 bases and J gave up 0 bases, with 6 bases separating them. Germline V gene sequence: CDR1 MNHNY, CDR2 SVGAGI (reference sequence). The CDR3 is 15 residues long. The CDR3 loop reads CASSYSPSSYNEQFF. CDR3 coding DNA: TGTGCCAGCAGTTACTCGCCGAGCTCCTACAATGAGCAGTTCTTC.

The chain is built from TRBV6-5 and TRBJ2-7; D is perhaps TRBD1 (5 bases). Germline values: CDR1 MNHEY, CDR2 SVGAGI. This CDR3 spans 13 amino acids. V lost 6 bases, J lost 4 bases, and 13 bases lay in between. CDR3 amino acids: CASSETRTYEQYF. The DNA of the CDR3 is TGTGCCAGCAGCGAGACCAGGACATACGAGCAGTACTTC.

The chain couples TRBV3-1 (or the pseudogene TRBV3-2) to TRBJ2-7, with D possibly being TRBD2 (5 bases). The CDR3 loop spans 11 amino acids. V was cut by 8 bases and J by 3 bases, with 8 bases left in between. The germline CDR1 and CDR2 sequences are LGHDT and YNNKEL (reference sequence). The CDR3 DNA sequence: TGTGCCAGCGGTACTAGCTACGAGCAGTACTTC. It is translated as CASGTSYEQYF.

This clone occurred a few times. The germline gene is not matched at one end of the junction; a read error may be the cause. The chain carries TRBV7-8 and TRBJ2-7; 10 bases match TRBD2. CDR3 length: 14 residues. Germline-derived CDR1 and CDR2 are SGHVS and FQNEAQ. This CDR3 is CASSLGSGRPRLVF. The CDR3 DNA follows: TGTGCCAGCAGCTTAGGTAGCGGGAGGCCCCGGTTAGTCTTC.

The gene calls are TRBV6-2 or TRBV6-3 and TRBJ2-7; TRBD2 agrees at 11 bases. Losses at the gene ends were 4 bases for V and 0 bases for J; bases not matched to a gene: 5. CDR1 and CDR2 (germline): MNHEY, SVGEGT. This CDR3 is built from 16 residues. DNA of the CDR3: TGTGCCAGCAGTTTGAAGACTAGCGGGACCTCCTACGAGCAGTACTTC. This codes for CASSLKTSGTSYEQYF.

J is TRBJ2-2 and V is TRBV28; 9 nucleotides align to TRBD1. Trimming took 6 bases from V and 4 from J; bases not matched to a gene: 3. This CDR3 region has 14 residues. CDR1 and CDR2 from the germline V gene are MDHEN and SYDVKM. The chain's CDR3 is CASRGQGVTGELFF. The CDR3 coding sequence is TGTGCCAGCAGGGGACAGGGAGTCACCGGGGAGCTGTTTTTT. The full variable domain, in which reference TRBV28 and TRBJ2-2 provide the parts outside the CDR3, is DVKVTQSSRYLVKRTGEKVFLECVQDMDHENMFWYRQDPGLGLRLIYFSYDVKMKEKGDIPEGYSVSREKKERFSLILESASTNQTSMYLCASRGQGVTGELFFGEGSRLTVL.

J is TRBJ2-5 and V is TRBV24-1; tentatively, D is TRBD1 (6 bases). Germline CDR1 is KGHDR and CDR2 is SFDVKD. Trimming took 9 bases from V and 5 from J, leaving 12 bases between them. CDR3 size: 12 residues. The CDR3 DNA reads TGTGCCACCTCGGACAGTCTGGAGACCCAGTACTTC. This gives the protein CATSDSLETQYF.

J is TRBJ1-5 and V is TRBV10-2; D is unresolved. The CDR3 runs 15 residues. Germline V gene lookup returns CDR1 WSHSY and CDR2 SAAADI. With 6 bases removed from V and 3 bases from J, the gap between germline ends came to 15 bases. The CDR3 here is CASRGSLGNNQPQHF. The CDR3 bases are TGCGCCAGCAGGGGGTCGTTGGGGAACAATCAGCCCCAGCATTTT.

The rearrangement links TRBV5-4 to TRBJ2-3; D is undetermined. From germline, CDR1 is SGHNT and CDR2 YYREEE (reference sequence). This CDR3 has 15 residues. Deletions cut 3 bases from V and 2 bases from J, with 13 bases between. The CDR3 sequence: CASSSQKDHTDTQYF. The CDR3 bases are TGTGCCAGCAGCTCCCAAAAGGACCACACAGATACGCAGTATTTT.

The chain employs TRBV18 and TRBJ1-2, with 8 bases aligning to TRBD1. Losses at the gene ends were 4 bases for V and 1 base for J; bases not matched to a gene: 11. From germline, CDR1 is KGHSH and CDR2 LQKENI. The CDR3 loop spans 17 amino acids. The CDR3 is CASSRDRGTDDNYGYTF. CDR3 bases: TGTGCCAGCTCACGAGACAGGGGAACGGATGATAACTATGGCTACACCTTC.

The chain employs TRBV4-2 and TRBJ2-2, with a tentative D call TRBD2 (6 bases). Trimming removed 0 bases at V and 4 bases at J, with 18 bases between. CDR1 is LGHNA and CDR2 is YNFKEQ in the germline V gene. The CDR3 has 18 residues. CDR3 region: CASSQDRSDPGATGELFF. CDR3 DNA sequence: TGTGCCAGCAGCCAAGATCGGTCTGACCCGGGAGCCACCGGGGAGCTGTTTTTT.

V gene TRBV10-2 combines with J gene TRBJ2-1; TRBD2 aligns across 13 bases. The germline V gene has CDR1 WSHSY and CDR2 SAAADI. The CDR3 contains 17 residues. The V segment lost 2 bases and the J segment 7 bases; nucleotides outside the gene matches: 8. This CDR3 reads CASSEGLAGAQRNEQFF. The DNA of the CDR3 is TGCGCCAGCAGTGAGGGACTAGCGGGAGCCCAACGGAATGAGCAGTTCTTC.

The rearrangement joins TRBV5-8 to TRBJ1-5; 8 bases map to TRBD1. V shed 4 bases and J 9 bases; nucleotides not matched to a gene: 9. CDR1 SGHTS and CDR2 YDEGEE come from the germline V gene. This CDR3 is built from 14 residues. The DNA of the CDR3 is TGTGCCAGCAGCCCAGGGGGCCCGCCGGTGCCCCAGCATTTT. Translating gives CASSPGGPPVPQHF.

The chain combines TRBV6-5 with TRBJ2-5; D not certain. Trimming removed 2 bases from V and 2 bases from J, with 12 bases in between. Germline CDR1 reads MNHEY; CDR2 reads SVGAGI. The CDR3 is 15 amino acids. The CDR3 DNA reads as TGTGCCAGCAGTTACCAACAGCATGGACAAGAGACCCAGTACTTC. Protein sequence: CASSYQQHGQETQYF.

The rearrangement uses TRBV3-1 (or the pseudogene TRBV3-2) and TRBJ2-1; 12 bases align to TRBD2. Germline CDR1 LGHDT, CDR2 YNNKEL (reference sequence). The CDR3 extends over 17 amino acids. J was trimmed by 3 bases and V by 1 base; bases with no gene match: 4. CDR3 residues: CASSQVTSGSLYNEQFF. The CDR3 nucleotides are TGTGCCAGCAGCCAAGTGACTAGCGGGAGTCTCTACAATGAGCAGTTCTTC.

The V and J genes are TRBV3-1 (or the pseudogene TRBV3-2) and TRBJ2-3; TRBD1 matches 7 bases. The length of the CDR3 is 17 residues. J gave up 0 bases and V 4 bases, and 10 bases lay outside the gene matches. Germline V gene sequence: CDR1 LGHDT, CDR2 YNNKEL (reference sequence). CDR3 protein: CASSPLNPGQSTDTQYF. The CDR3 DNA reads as TGTGCCAGCAGCCCGCTAAACCCGGGACAGAGCACAGATACGCAGTATTTT.

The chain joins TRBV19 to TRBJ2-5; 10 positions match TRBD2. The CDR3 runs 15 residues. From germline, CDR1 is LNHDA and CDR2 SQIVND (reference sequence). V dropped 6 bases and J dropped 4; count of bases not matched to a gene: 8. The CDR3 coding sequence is TGTGCCAGTAGAGCGCGACTAGCGGGTTCAGAGACCCAGTACTTC. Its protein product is CASRARLAGSETQYF.

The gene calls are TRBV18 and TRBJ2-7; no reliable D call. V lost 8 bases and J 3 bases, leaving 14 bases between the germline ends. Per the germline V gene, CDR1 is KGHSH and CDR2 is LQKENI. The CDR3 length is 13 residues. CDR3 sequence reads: CASRPSQYYEQYF. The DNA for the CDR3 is TGTGCCAGCCGACCCAGCCAGTACTACGAGCAGTACTTC.

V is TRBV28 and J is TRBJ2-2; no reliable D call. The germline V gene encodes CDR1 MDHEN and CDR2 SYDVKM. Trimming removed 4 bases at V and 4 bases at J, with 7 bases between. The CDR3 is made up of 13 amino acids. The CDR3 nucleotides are TGTGCCAGCAGTTCTCCCGTCACCGGGGAGCTGTTTTTT. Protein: CASSSPVTGELFF.